This T cell receptor beta chain was recorded in a study of blood T cell repertoires in COVID-19. The overall study: Material from acute and convalescent COVID-19 was sourced from the United States, Italy and Spain.

Clinical history reported by participants formed the basis on which cohorts were assigned. Methods used by the authors: The assay estimated nucleated cells by amplifying reference gene primers. Produced via immunoSEQ multiplex PCR; TCRdb's table is partial and in-frame only. From that table come the V and J calls and clone size; the DNA was used to work out D and trimming. The sample includes over 250,000 clones, over 85% of them seen just once. Germline V CDR1 and CDR2: SQVTM, ANQGSEA. Trimming stripped 4 bases from V and 5 bases from J, with 14 bases between. CDR3 length: 13 residues. The material sequenced was PBMCs or T cells enriched from blood (not recorded which). The sequence was obtained from a woman aged 55-70 years who had recovered from COVID-19. The chain is built from TRBV29-1 and TRBJ2-5, with D possibly TRBD1 on 6 matching bases. DNA of the CDR3: TGCAGCGTTGTACAGGGTCTTCGGGAGACCCAGTACTTC. Translation: CSVVQGLRETQYF.